The rows below give T cell receptor beta chains drawn from one sample of a study of blood T cells in healthy people across ages. Each CDR3 protein gets one entry after TCRdb re-called the 5' RACE reads with MiXCR. The sample has about 1.6 million distinct CDR3 sequences; roughly 32% are singletons. What was sequenced was blood. The source is a woman between 25 and 40 years old in good health. The conserved cysteine and the conserved F or W are not part of the CDR3 here. The D gene is left open where the match is weak.

J | V | D | CDR3
TRBJ1-2 | TRBV3-1 | - | ASSQVSGVNHGYT
TRBJ2-7 | TRBV27 | TRBD2 | ASSWREGLYEQY
TRBJ1-1 | TRBV4-1 | - | ASSLQESGRTEAF
TRBJ2-5 | TRBV9 | - | ASSVAPTTRETQY
TRBJ2-5 | TRBV9 | TRBD2 | ASSVLRGGQETQY
TRBJ1-1 | TRBV18 | - | ASSPAGGRDTEAF
TRBJ2-1 | TRBV9 | TRBD2 | ASSVWASGRAGIDEQF
TRBJ2-5 | TRBV20-1 | - | SARDFSGGTQY
TRBJ2-1 | TRBV18 | - | ASSGEYNEQF
TRBJ2-5 | TRBV2 | - | ASSVRRGYQETQY
TRBJ2-1 | TRBV11-2 | TRBD2 | ASSNPKGETSGIQGSYNEQF
TRBJ2-7 | TRBV6-1 | TRBD1 | ASSEYRGSGAEQY
- | TRBV20-1 | TRBD2 | SARALAGVATQY
TRBJ1-1 | TRBV29-1 | - | SVGSGGPEAF
TRBJ2-7 | TRBV20-1 | - | SGKFERASYEQY
TRBJ2-3 | TRBV20-1 | - | SATKRDSTDTQY
TRBJ2-2 | TRBV12-3/TRBV12-4 | TRBD2 | ASSYLAGGGTGELF
TRBJ1-5 | TRBV20-1 | TRBD1 | SVTDRRAYSNQPQH
TRBJ1-4 | TRBV12-3/TRBV12-4 | - | ASSLVKGGGEKLF
TRBJ1-6 | TRBV6-1 | - | ASSEDGLSRNSPLH
TRBJ1-1 | TRBV6-1 | - | ASIGPRTAEAF
TRBJ2-7 | TRBV7-9 | - | ASSSKSYEQY
TRBJ1-4 | TRBV14 | TRBD1 | ASSQDRGTENEKLF
TRBJ2-3 | TRBV20-1 | TRBD1 | SAREQGALDTQY
TRBJ2-7 | TRBV4-2 | - | ASSQDDSASYEQY
TRBJ1-1 | TRBV15 | - | ATSRGRLEAF